Listed here are 2 T cell receptor beta chains from one sample, sequenced in a study of blood T cell repertoires in COVID-19. Data came from immunoSEQ multiplex PCR; TCRdb stores just in-frame clones and leaves some out. The sample has over 250,000 clones; about 88% are singletons. Sequenced: peripheral blood. These receptors were obtained from a human donor with COVID-19, enrolled during active disease. The donor label of this sample is uncertain.

The chain combines TRBV7-3 with TRBJ2-1; TRBD1 aligns across 11 bases. CDR1 is SGHTA and CDR2 is FQGTGA in the germline V gene. The J segment lost 7 bases and the V segment lost 2 bases, leaving 4 bases of the junction unmatched. This CDR3 has 15 residues. CDR3 region: CASSLFGQGANEQFF. CDR3 nucleotides: TGTGCCAGCAGCTTATTTGGACAGGGGGCGAATGAGCAGTTCTTC.

This chain joins TRBV5-1 and TRBJ2-1, with D uncertain. Per the germline V gene, CDR1 is SGHRS and CDR2 is YFSETQ. V shed 3 bases and J shed 0 bases, with 10 bases lying between them. The CDR3 has 15 residues. The CDR3 sequence: CASSSTVSSYNEQFF. CDR3 in DNA: TGCGCCAGCAGCTCTACAGTGAGCTCCTACAATGAGCAGTTCTTC.